Described below is a single T cell receptor beta chain sequence and its context. Authors' analysis steps: Nucleated cell number was recorded as an estimate derived from reference gene primer amplification. Repertoires were generated with immunoSEQ multiplex PCR, while TCRdb's copy carries only in-frame clones and drops some. The D gene and trimming were derived from the DNA, and the V and J assignments and clone size from that table. The table shows roughly 34,000 clones, with over 80% occurring only once. The J segment lost 7 bases and the V segment lost 4 bases, leaving 8 bases of the junction unmatched. CDR3 length: 15 residues. Germline CDR1 is KGHDR and CDR2 is SFDVKD. This entry comes from a study of blood T cell repertoires in COVID-19. Study summary: Samples representing acute and convalescent COVID-19 were sourced from the United States, Italy and Spain. From T cells, B-cell-depleted T cells, or PBMCs came the material, which was cDNA or gDNA.

This chain links TRBV24-1 with TRBJ2-5; 10 bases are shared with TRBD2. Sequenced sample: peripheral blood. The clonotype was recovered from a man between 60 and 70 years old with active COVID-19. This CDR3 is CATSDSSGSGGTQYF. The CDR3 region has the DNA TGTGCCACCAGTGACTCTAGCGGGAGCGGAGGGACCCAGTACTTC.